This T cell receptor (beta chain) was sequenced for a study of T cells in Graves' hyperthyroidism and ophthalmopathy. Overall study results and limits: Most thyroid-expanded clonotypes above 0.001 were also found in blood.

This CDR3 comprises 13 residues. V shed 5 bases, J shed 11 bases, and the junction held 7 bases outside the gene matches. Germline CDR1 is SEHNR and CDR2 is FQNEAQ (reference sequence). This clonotype has only a few counts. What it binds is not known. Amplified regions were TCR beta CDR3 sequences from RNA transcripts. Researchers ran a first-round RT-PCR on the TCR CDR3 using the HTBI primer set. TCRdb independently ran MiXCR on the multiplex PCR reads; one entry per CDR3 protein. This sample carries 300,000 to 400,000 distinct CDR3 sequences, less than 15% of them seen once, and the ten largest clones take over 8.5%.

The sequencing sample was made of blood. The TCR originated in a woman between 18 and 30 years old with Graves' hyperthyroidism. The V gene is TRBV7-9, the J gene TRBJ1-3; TRBD1 aligns across 9 bases. Here the CDR3 DNA reads TGTGCCAGCAGCCGACAGGGGGAAAGCTCCATATATTTT. This codes for CASSRQGESSIYF.